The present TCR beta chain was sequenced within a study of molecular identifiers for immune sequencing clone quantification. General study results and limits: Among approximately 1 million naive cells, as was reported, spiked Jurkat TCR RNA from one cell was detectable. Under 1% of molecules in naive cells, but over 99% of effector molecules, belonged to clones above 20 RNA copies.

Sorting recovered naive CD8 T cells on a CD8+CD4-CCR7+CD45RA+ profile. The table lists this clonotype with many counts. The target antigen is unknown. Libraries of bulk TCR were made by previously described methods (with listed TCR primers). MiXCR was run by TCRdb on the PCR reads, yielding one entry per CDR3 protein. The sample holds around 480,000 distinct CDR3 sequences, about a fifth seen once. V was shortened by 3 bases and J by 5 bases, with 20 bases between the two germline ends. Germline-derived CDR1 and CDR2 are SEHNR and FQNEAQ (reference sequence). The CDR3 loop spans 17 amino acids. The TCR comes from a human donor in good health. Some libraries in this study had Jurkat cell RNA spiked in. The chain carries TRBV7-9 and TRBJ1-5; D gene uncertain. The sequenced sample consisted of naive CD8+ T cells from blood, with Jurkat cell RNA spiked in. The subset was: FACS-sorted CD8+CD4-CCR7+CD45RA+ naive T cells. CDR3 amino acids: CASSFYSGVSAYQPQHF. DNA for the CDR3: TGTGCCAGCAGCTTCTACTCAGGAGTTAGCGCCTATCAGCCCCAGCATTTT. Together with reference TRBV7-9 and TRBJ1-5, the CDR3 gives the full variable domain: DTGVSQNPRHKITKRGQNVTFRCDPISEHNRLYWYRQTLGQGPEFLTYFQNEAQLEKSRLLSDRFSAERPKGSFSTLEIQRTEQGDSAMYLCASSFYSGVSAYQPQHFGDGTRLSIL.